This is a list of T cell receptor beta chains from one sample in a study of control samples from healthy donors and cancer patients. Sequencing used immunoSEQ multiplex PCR; TCRdb keeps in-frame clones, though not all of them. This table holds about 20,000 clones, 80% to 90% found once. The sequenced sample was PBMCs. These receptors were collected from a woman in her 70s with lung cancer. CDR3s include the opening cysteine and the closing phenylalanine or tryptophan. Fields, in order: V gene, J gene, clone size, D gene, CDR3 DNA, CDR3 protein. A D gene is named only where the DNA matches it firmly. Size tells how often a clone was seen (once, few, many) or the class of an expanded clone, and some rows leave it out.

v_call: TRBV2; j_call: TRBJ1-6; clone_size: -; d_call: TRBD1; cdr3_nt: TGTGCCAGCAGTCAACAGGGGGTTCGTGGTTCACCCCTCCACTTT; cdr3_aa: CASSQQGVRGSPLHF
v_call: TRBV28; j_call: TRBJ2-1; clone_size: -; d_call: TRBD2; cdr3_nt: TGTGCCAGCAGCTCCGGACTAGCGGGAGAATCTAGTGAGCAGTTCTTC; cdr3_aa: CASSSGLAGESSEQFF
v_call: TRBV7-9; j_call: TRBJ2-5; clone_size: few; d_call: -; cdr3_nt: TGTGCCAGCAGCCGAATACAGGGTCCACAAGAGACCCAGTACTTC; cdr3_aa: CASSRIQGPQETQYF
v_call: TRBV13; j_call: TRBJ1-2; clone_size: once; d_call: -; cdr3_nt: TGTGCCAGCAGCCAGGGGAACTATGGCTACACCTTC; cdr3_aa: CASSQGNYGYTF
v_call: TRBV28; j_call: TRBJ2-7; clone_size: -; d_call: -; cdr3_nt: TGTGCCAGCAGTCCCCCTGGGGGCTCCTACGAGCAGTACTTC; cdr3_aa: CASSPPGGSYEQYF
v_call: TRBV6-6; j_call: TRBJ2-5; clone_size: -; d_call: TRBD1; cdr3_nt: TGTGCCAGCAGTACAGGGGGTATGGAAGAGACCCAGTACTTC; cdr3_aa: CASSTGGMEETQYF
v_call: TRBV28; j_call: TRBJ1-1; clone_size: -; d_call: -; cdr3_nt: TGTGCCAGCAGTTTATACATATCAGGGCTGAACACTGAAGCTTTCTTT; cdr3_aa: CASSLYISGLNTEAFF
v_call: TRBV6-5; j_call: TRBJ1-1; clone_size: -; d_call: -; cdr3_nt: TGTGCCATCTACGGCCCGCTTAGTGAAGCTTTCTTT; cdr3_aa: CAIYGPLSEAFF
v_call: TRBV7-8; j_call: TRBJ2-7; clone_size: -; d_call: TRBD1; cdr3_nt: TGTGCCAGCAGCCCCGACGGGGGACAGGGTGGTTACGAGCAGTACTTC; cdr3_aa: CASSPDGGQGGYEQYF
v_call: TRBV28; j_call: TRBJ2-1; clone_size: few; d_call: TRBD2; cdr3_nt: TGTGCCAGCAGTTTCAAACTAGCGGGAGGGCGGACGGAAAATGAGCAGTTCTTC; cdr3_aa: CASSFKLAGGRTENEQFF
v_call: TRBV18; j_call: TRBJ2-5; clone_size: few; d_call: -; cdr3_nt: TGTGCCAGCTCACCACCCAGAGACGGACAAGAGACCCAGTACTTC; cdr3_aa: CASSPPRDGQETQYF
v_call: TRBV9; j_call: TRBJ2-1; clone_size: -; d_call: TRBD2; cdr3_nt: TGTGCCAGCAGCCCCAGGACTAGCGGGGGGAATGAGCAGTTCTTC; cdr3_aa: CASSPRTSGGNEQFF
v_call: TRBV6-5; j_call: TRBJ2-1; clone_size: -; d_call: TRBD2; cdr3_nt: TGTGCCAGCAGTCAGGTGACTAGCGGGAGCAATGAGCAGTTCTTC; cdr3_aa: CASSQVTSGSNEQFF
v_call: TRBV7-2; j_call: TRBJ1-1; clone_size: -; d_call: -; cdr3_nt: TGTGCCAGCAGCCCGCGGGAGCGGAGCACTGAAGCTTTCTTT; cdr3_aa: CASSPRERSTEAFF